Listed here are 14 T cell receptor beta chains from one sample, sequenced in a study of control samples from healthy donors and cancer patients (dated by TCRdb to 2020 to 2022). The library came from the immunoSEQ multiplex PCR assay. Held by TCRdb, this immuneACCESS table contains in-frame sequences only and omits some clones. Under half of the omission traces to an unresolved V gene where checked; the cause of the rest is unknown. Recorded for this sample are roughly 73,000 clones; roughly 84% of them occurred a single time. About 26% of the sample comes from the top ten. Sample: blood. These receptors were taken from a man in his fifties or sixties in good health.

The chain combines TRBV7-9 with TRBJ2-7, with D hard to call. V was cut by 3 bases and J by 7 bases, with 19 bases left in between. The germline V gene has CDR1 SEHNR and CDR2 FQNEAQ (reference sequence). The CDR3 consists of 15 residues. The CDR3 DNA follows: TGTGCCAGCAGCTTTCTCCACGCCCTTCTAGGGGAGCAGTACTTC. Residues: CASSFLHALLGEQYF. Filled out from reference TRBV7-9 and TRBJ2-7, the complete variable domain reads DTGVSQNPRHKITKRGQNVTFRCDPISEHNRLYWYRQTLGQGPEFLTYFQNEAQLEKSRLLSDRFSAERPKGSFSTLEIQRTEQGDSAMYLCASSFLHALLGEQYFGPGTRLTVT.

This clone was seen a handful of times. The chain uses TRBV29-1 and TRBJ2-2; 7 bases align to TRBD1. This CDR3 has 16 amino acids. Germline V gene sequence: CDR1 SQVTM, CDR2 ANQGSEA. The V gene end was trimmed by 6 bases and the J gene end by 0 bases; junction bases not matched to a gene: 10. The CDR3 DNA reads as TGCAGCGTCCTCAAGGGGGCCGGCTCGAACACCGGGGAGCTGTTTTTT. Protein product: CSVLKGAGSNTGELFF.

The chain couples TRBV27 to TRBJ2-7; tentatively, D is TRBD1 (5 bases). The CDR3 runs 14 residues. Trimming left V 0 bases short and J 4 bases short, with 10 bases between. CDR1 is MNHEY, CDR2 SMNVEV, per germline (reference sequence). Here the CDR3 DNA reads TGTGCCAGCAGTTTATCAGGGGTAGATTACGAGCAGTACTTC. It encodes CASSLSGVDYEQYF.

The chain couples TRBV7-9 to TRBJ2-7, with D unclear. Trimming removed 3 bases at V and 2 bases at J, with 11 bases between. The germline V gene has CDR1 SEHNR and CDR2 FQNEAQ (reference sequence). The CDR3 is 14 residues long. As DNA, the CDR3 is TGTGCCAGCAGCTTTATGGGAAATCCCTACGAGCAGTACTTC. This gives the protein CASSFMGNPYEQYF.

This chain links TRBV9 with TRBJ2-7; D may match TRBD1 or TRBD2 (6 bases each). This CDR3 comprises 16 residues. Germline CDR1 SGDLS, CDR2 YYNGEE. Trimming removed 2 bases from V and 1 base from J, with 16 bases in between. The DNA for the CDR3 is TGTGCCAGCAGCGTTGGCGGAGGGGGAGCTTCCTACGAGCAGTACTTC. This translates into CASSVGGGGASYEQYF.

The V and J genes are TRBV30 and TRBJ2-2; 7 bases agree with TRBD1. Germline lookup yields CDR1 GTSNPN and CDR2 SVGIG (reference sequence). The trim removed 3 bases at V and 1 base at J, leaving 2 bases unmatched. The CDR3 is made up of 14 amino acids. As DNA, the CDR3 is TGTGCCTGGAGGGGACAGAGGAACACCGGGGAGCTGTTTTTT. Translation gives CAWRGQRNTGELFF.

The chain uses TRBV5-6 and TRBJ2-1, with 9 bases lining up with TRBD1. The CDR3 runs to 16 residues. V was clipped by 4 bases and J by 4 bases; unmatched bases: 9. Per the germline V gene, CDR1 is SGHDT and CDR2 is YYEEEE. CDR3 nucleotides: TGTGCCAGCAGCCCTGGAGATGGGACAGGGTACAATGAGCAGTTCTTC. This gives the protein CASSPGDGTGYNEQFF.

This chain connects TRBV18 to TRBJ2-2; D remains unclear. The CDR3 consists of 12 residues. Germline CDR1 reads KGHSH; CDR2 reads LQKENI. With 4 bases removed from V and 5 bases from J, the gap between germline ends came to 5 bases. CDR3 in DNA: TGTGCCAGCTCACGTCTGACCGGGGAGCTGTTTTTT. Protein sequence: CASSRLTGELFF. Variable domain in full (rest from reference TRBV18 and TRBJ2-2): NAGVMQNPRHLVRRRGQEARLRCSPMKGHSHVYWYRQLPEEGLKFMVYLQKENIIDESGMPKERFSAEFPKEGPSILRIQQVVRGDSAAYFCASSRLTGELFFGEGSRLTVL.

This chain connects TRBV7-2 to TRBJ1-2, with TRBD1 as a possible D gene (5 bases). The ends were cut back, 4 bases at V and 8 bases at J, with 14 bases in the middle. CDR3 length: 13 residues. CDR1 and CDR2 (germline): SGHTA, FQGNSA. The CDR3 loop reads CASSSDIEGGYTF. CDR3 sequence (DNA): TGTGCCAGCAGCTCGGACATCGAGGGGGGCTACACCTTC.

The J gene is TRBJ1-1, the V gene TRBV29-1; 9 bases are a match to TRBD1. V was clipped by 4 bases and J by 11 bases; unmatched bases: 5. The CDR3 consists of 11 residues. CDR1 SQVTM and CDR2 ANQGSEA come from the germline V gene. The CDR3 DNA follows: TGCAGCGTTGCCGGGGACAGGGCTGCTTTCTTT. Translated, it gives CSVAGDRAAFF.

The rearrangement links TRBV7-3 to TRBJ1-4; D call uncertain. V was trimmed by 5 bases and J by 8 bases, leaving 18 bases between them. The V gene's germline CDR1 is SGHTA and CDR2 FQGTGA. CDR3 size: 15 residues. CDR3 loop: CASSPVSGTPEKLFF. In DNA form, the CDR3 reads TGTGCCAGCAGCCCCGTCTCTGGAACCCCCGAAAAACTGTTTTTT.

CDR3 bases: TGTGCCATCAGTAGCTACCCGGGACAGCGCTCCTACGAGCAGTACTTC. Translating gives CAISSYPGQRSYEQYF. The chain has TRBV10-3 and TRBJ2-7; 7 bases align to TRBD1. Per germline, CDR1 ENHRY and CDR2 SYGVKD. The CDR3 consists of 16 residues. Trimming took 5 bases from V and 0 from J; bases not matched to a gene: 10.

The chain uses TRBV5-1 and TRBJ1-6; D is ambiguous. CDR3 length equals 16 residues. Trimming removed 4 bases from V and 0 bases from J, with 11 bases in between. The V gene's germline CDR1 is SGHRS and CDR2 YFSETQ. CDR3 nucleotide sequence: TGCGCCAGCAGCCGCGACGGGAGCTCCTATAATTCACCCCTCCACTTT. Its protein is CASSRDGSSYNSPLHF.

The chain has TRBV12-3 or TRBV12-4 and TRBJ2-7, with D possibly TRBD2 on 5 matching bases. The CDR3 is 13 residues long. V was shortened by 5 bases and J by 5 bases, with 13 bases between the two germline ends. CDR3 loop: CASSLRFGNEQYF. The CDR3 bases are TGTGCCAGCAGTCTCAGGTTCGGGAACGAGCAGTACTTC.